This T cell receptor beta chain was observed in a study of graft-versus-host responses after intestinal transplantation. Study-level findings and limits: Allografts carried high graft-versus-host to host-versus-graft clonal ratios in patients having graft-donor T cell macrochimerism.

To note about this clone: Its antigen is unknown.

Some clones are missing from TCRdb's copy, which holds only in-frame ones; the method was immunoSEQ multiplex PCR. The data show more than 95,000 clones, more than 85% seen once. The V end lost 3 bases, the J end lost 6 bases, and 10 bases lay between the germline ends. Germline V gene data show CDR1 as SGDLS and CDR2 as YYNGEE. The CDR3 covers 13 residues. This TCR derives from a human donor who received an intestinal transplant. The chain carries TRBV9 and TRBJ1-5; TRBD1 is a possible D gene (5 bases). Sample: unstimulated CD4+ T cells sorted from spleen or lymph node cells, taken before intestinal transplant. CDR3 DNA sequence: TGTGCCAGCAGCGCAGGGCCCACTCAGCCCCAGCATTTT. It codes for CASSAGPTQPQHF.